Below, 17 T cell receptor beta chains from the same sample are listed, as sequenced in a study of shared clonotypes between healthy human individuals. The repertoire was sequenced with immunoSEQ multiplex PCR; TCRdb's copy has only in-frame clones and lacks some. The table lists roughly 2.2 million clones, more than 85% of them singletons. Sequenced: naive CD4+ T cells from PBMCs. This sample's subset: CD45RA+ positively selected. These receptor sequences come from a man aged 18-30 years in good health. Some clones in this sample may be carry-over from other donors' samples.

This chain joins TRBV6-5 and TRBJ2-7; 8 positions match TRBD2. CDR3 size: 11 residues. Germline trimming cut 11 bases from V and 2 bases from J; bases unmatched to any gene: 2. The germline V gene has CDR1 MNHEY and CDR2 SVGAGI. The CDR3 DNA reads TGTGCCGCGGGGGGAACCTACGAGCAGTACTTC. Protein product: CAAGGTYEQYF.

The V and J genes are TRBV29-1 and TRBJ1-1; D possibly corresponds to TRBD1 (5 bases). With 7 bases removed from V and 4 bases from J, the gap between germline ends came to 13 bases. The CDR3 sequence is 12 residues long. Germline CDR1 reads SQVTM; CDR2 reads ANQGSEA. Written as DNA, the CDR3 is TGCAGCGGGGTTCGTGGGGGCACTGAAGCTTTCTTT. This codes for CSGVRGGTEAFF. Full variable domain (outside the CDR3, taken from reference TRBV29-1 and TRBJ1-1): SAVISQKPSRDICQRGTSLTIQCQVDSQVTMMFWYRQQPGQSLTLIATANQGSEATYESGFVIDKFPISRPNLTFSTLTVSNMSPEDSSIYLCSGVRGGTEAFFGQGTRLTVV.

The rearrangement joins TRBV9 to TRBJ2-1; TRBD2 aligns across 8 bases. The ends lost 0 bases at V and 7 bases at J; junction bases unmatched: 15. This CDR3 contains 18 residues. Germline loops: CDR1 SGDLS, CDR2 YYNGEE. CDR3 in amino acids: CASSVGPRRGRPGNEQFF. DNA of the CDR3: TGTGCCAGCAGCGTAGGGCCCCGCCGCGGGAGGCCCGGGAATGAGCAGTTCTTC.

This chain joins TRBV7-6 and TRBJ1-1, with D possibly being TRBD1 (5 bases). The CDR3 extends over 17 amino acids. The germline gives CDR1 SGHVS, CDR2 FNYEAQ. V lost 5 bases and J lost 2, with 21 bases in between. The CDR3 DNA follows: TGTGCCAGCAGCCAAATCTCCCAGGGTGAGGGAAACACTGAAGCTTTCTTT. Translating gives CASSQISQGEGNTEAFF.

The chain employs TRBV7-2 and TRBJ1-1; D is perhaps TRBD1 (6 bases). Germline-derived CDR1 and CDR2 are SGHTA and FQGNSA. V lost 2 bases and J lost 8, with 12 bases in between. CDR3 length: 13 residues. CDR3 coding DNA: TGTGCCAGCAGCTTAATGGGGGCTCCCGAAGCTTTCTTT. It yields the protein CASSLMGAPEAFF.

The rearrangement joins TRBV28 to TRBJ2-4; D may be TRBD1 (6 bases). This CDR3 spans 13 amino acids. Trimming shortened V by 6 bases and J by 9 bases, and 15 bases separated the two germline ends. Germline CDR1 MDHEN, CDR2 SYDVKM. The CDR3 loop reads CASSRGSRGIQYF. CDR3 coding DNA: TGTGCCAGCAGCAGGGGTTCCCGGGGCATTCAGTACTTC.

V and J are TRBV29-1 and TRBJ2-3, with D tentatively TRBD1 or TRBD2 (5 bases each). The germline gives CDR1 SQVTM, CDR2 ANQGSEA. CDR3 size: 14 residues. V lost 6 bases and J lost 4, with 17 bases in between. This chain's CDR3 is CSVGTARESDTQYF. The CDR3 coding sequence is TGCAGCGTGGGGACGGCTCGCGAGTCAGATACGCAGTATTTT.

The genes are TRBV28 and TRBJ2-2; the match to TRBD1 covers 7 bases. V shed 5 bases, J shed 1 base, and the junction held 7 bases outside the gene matches. The CDR3 has 16 amino acids. Germline-derived CDR1 and CDR2 are MDHEN and SYDVKM. CDR3 amino acids: CASSAPGQRNTGELFF. The CDR3, as DNA: TGTGCCAGCAGTGCGCCGGGACAGAGGAACACCGGGGAGCTGTTTTTT.

This chain joins TRBV7-2 and TRBJ1-1; D perhaps matches TRBD1 (6 bases). Germline V gene lookup returns CDR1 SGHTA and CDR2 FQGNSA. Trimming took off 5 bases at V and 8 bases at J, with 18 bases between the two ends. The CDR3 totals 14 residues. CDR3 loop: CASSRELRGTEAFF. The CDR3 DNA reads as TGTGCCAGCAGCCGCGAATTAAGGGGGACAGAAGCTTTCTTT.

This clone has just one count. CDR3 in DNA: TGTGCCAGCAGCACTGCGGGAGGACCACGAGAGACCCAGTACTTC. Translation gives CASSTAGGPRETQYF. V and J are TRBV9 and TRBJ2-5, with 8 bases that match TRBD2. Germline assignment: CDR1 SGDLS and CDR2 YYNGEE. The CDR3 runs to 15 residues. Germline trimming cut 4 bases from V and 4 bases from J; bases unmatched to any gene: 9.

With regard to this clone: Distinct nucleotide sequences in the sample also encode this CDR3. The chain is built from TRBV7-2 and TRBJ2-7, with 8 positions matching TRBD2. Germline loops: CDR1 SGHTA, CDR2 FQGNSA. The CDR3 covers 15 residues. Germline trimming cut 2 bases from V and 0 bases from J; bases unmatched to any gene: 3. The CDR3 DNA reads TGTGCCAGCAGCTTAACTAGCGGAGGCTCCTACGAGCAGTACTTC. Its translation is CASSLTSGGSYEQYF.

The chain combines TRBV10-1 with TRBJ2-1, with D hard to call. V was clipped by 0 bases and J by 6 bases, with 3 bases between them. The germline V gene has CDR1 WNHNN and CDR2 SYGVQD (reference sequence). The CDR3 has 12 residues. CDR3 nucleotide sequence: TGCGCCAGCAGTGAGTCTAGCAATGAGCAGTTCTTC. It specifies CASSESSNEQFF.

The J gene is TRBJ2-3, the V gene TRBV6-1, with D possibly TRBD1 on 6 matching bases. Germline values: CDR1 MNHNS, CDR2 SASEGT. Deletions cut 3 bases from V and 6 bases from J, with 13 bases between. CDR3 size: 14 residues. CDR3 sequence (DNA): TGTGCCAGCAGTGAGGGGGCTACCGCGGATACGCAGTATTTT. It yields the protein CASSEGATADTQYF.

The rearrangement joins TRBV4-3 to TRBJ2-5; tentatively, D is TRBD2 (5 bases). The CDR3 is made up of 15 amino acids. Germline V lookup: CDR1 LGHNA, CDR2 YSLEER. Trimming stripped 1 base from V and 3 bases from J, with 12 bases between. The chain's CDR3 is CASSQGAGNEETQYF. The CDR3 DNA reads as TGCGCCAGCAGCCAAGGTGCGGGCAACGAAGAGACCCAGTACTTC.

The sample holds one count of this clone. This CDR3 is also generated by other DNA sequences in the sample. This sequence joins TRBV29-1 and TRBJ1-1; 9 bases line up with TRBD1. The junction had 7 bases not matched to a gene; V was cut back by 7 bases and J by 1 base. This CDR3 region has 14 residues. Per germline, CDR1 SQVTM and CDR2 ANQGSEA. CDR3 in DNA: TGCAGCGCGAACAGGGGGCGAGGGAACACTGAAGCTTTCTTT. This gives the protein CSANRGRGNTEAFF. Full variable domain (remainder filled in from reference TRBV29-1 and TRBJ1-1): SAVISQKPSRDICQRGTSLTIQCQVDSQVTMMFWYRQQPGQSLTLIATANQGSEATYESGFVIDKFPISRPNLTFSTLTVSNMSPEDSSIYLCSANRGRGNTEAFFGQGTRLTVV.

Notes on this clone: Other DNA sequences from this sample encode an identical CDR3 as well. CDR3 nucleotide sequence: TGTGCCAGCAGCTCCCTAGCGGGAAGTTACAATGAGCAGTTCTTC. Translated: CASSSLAGSYNEQFF. V and J are TRBV7-2 and TRBJ2-1, with 9 bases fitting TRBD2. This CDR3 spans 15 amino acids. Germline CDR1 reads SGHTA; CDR2 reads FQGNSA. Germline trimming cut 4 bases from V and 4 bases from J; bases unmatched to any gene: 5. Full variable domain (missing parts from reference TRBV7-2 and TRBJ2-1): GAGVSQSPSNKVTEKGKDVELRCDPISGHTALYWYRQSLGQGLEFLIYFQGNSAPDKSGLPSDRFSAERTGGSVSTLTIQRTQQEDSAVYLCASSSLAGSYNEQFFGPGTRLTVL.

This chain connects TRBV27 to TRBJ1-2; D is uncertain. Trimming cost V 6 bases and J 2 bases, with 25 bases left between them. The CDR3 runs 18 residues. Germline CDR1 reads MNHEY; CDR2 reads SMNVEV (reference sequence). CDR3 in amino acids: CASRPPQVTTSSNYGYTF. The CDR3 coding sequence is TGTGCCAGCAGACCTCCGCAGGTTACAACTTCCTCCAACTATGGCTACACCTTC.